The sequence of this TCR beta chain was determined in a study of cytomegalovirus exposure and HLA in healthy donors. Study findings and constraints: The study found most TCR sequences rare, yet found some public TCRs in many donors. The study listed around 150 cytomegalovirus-associated TCR beta chains.

On this clone itself: Its specificity is not known.

TCRdb's copy holds only in-frame clones and misses some; the assay was immunoSEQ multiplex PCR. The sample lists about 130,000 clones; roughly nine tenths were seen once. J gave up 1 base and V 1 base, and 9 bases lay outside the gene matches. Germline V gives CDR1 SGHRS, CDR2 YFSETQ. The CDR3 contains 19 residues. The sequencing sample was made of PBMCs. The chain couples TRBV5-1 to TRBJ2-3; 13 positions match TRBD2. The sequence came from a man younger than 40 in good health and CMV-seronegative. Here the CDR3 reads CASSLSGTSGDLRTDTQYF. Here the CDR3 DNA reads TGCGCCAGCAGCTTGTCCGGGACTAGCGGGGACCTACGCACAGATACGCAGTATTTT.